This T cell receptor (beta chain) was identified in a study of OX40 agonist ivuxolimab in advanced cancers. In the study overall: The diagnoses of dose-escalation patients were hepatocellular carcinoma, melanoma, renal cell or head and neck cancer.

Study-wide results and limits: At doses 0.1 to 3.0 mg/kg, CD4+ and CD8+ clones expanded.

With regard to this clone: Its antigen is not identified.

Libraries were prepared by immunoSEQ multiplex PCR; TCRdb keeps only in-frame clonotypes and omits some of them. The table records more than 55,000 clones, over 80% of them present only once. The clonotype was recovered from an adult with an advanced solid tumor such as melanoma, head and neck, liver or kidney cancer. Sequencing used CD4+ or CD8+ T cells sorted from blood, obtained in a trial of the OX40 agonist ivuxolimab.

The CDR3 region has the DNA TGTGCCAGCAGGGCCGGACTAGCGGGCACAGATACGCAGTATTTT. Protein product: CASRAGLAGTDTQYF. V gene TRBV6-4 combines with J gene TRBJ2-3, with TRBD2 matching 10 bases. The trim removed 6 bases at V and 1 base at J, leaving 4 bases unmatched. CDR3 length: 15 amino acids. Germline CDR1 MRHNA, CDR2 SNTAGT.